This T cell receptor (beta chain) was recovered during a study of blood T cell repertoires in COVID-19. Study information: Samples representing acute and convalescent COVID-19 were sourced from the United States, Italy and Spain.

This CDR3 is 16 amino acids long. J lost 6 bases, V lost 5 bases, and 12 bases had no gene match. CDR1 and CDR2 (germline): SGHTA, FQGTGA. One Seattle source followed patients from active infection through their disease course. A single count supports this clone. Original processing notes: Reference gene primer amplification gave nucleated cell count estimates. TCRdb keeps only in-frame clones here, not all; method: immunoSEQ multiplex PCR. V, J and clone size are taken as reported in that table, and D and trimming were inferred from the DNA itself. The table shows approximately 70,000 clones, with more than 85% occurring only once.

What was sequenced was peripheral blood. The chain has TRBV7-3 and TRBJ2-1, with 8 nucleotides matching TRBD2. This clonotype was sampled from a man in his fifties or sixties with COVID-19, enrolled during active disease. The CDR3 nucleotides are TGTGCCAGCAGCCACACCGGGACTAGGTCCGTCAATGAGCAGTTCTTC. The encoded protein is CASSHTGTRSVNEQFF.